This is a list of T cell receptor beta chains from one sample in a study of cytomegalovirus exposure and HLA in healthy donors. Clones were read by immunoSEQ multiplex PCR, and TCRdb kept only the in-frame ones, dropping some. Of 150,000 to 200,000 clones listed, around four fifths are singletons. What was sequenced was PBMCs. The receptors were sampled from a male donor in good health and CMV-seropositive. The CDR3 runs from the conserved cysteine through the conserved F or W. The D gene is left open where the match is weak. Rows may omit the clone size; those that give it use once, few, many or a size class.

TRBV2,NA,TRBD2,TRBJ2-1,CASRRGLAGGLVYNEQFF,TGTGCCAGCAGGAGGGGACTAGCGGGGGGCTTGGTTTACAATGAGCAGTTCTTC
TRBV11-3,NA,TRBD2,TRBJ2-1,CASSPTSGGAYNEQFF,TGTGCCAGCAGCCCCACTAGCGGGGGGGCCTACAATGAGCAGTTCTTC
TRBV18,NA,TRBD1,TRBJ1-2,CASSHGTGKGYGYTF,TGTGCCAGCTCTCATGGGACAGGGAAGGGCTATGGCTACACCTTC
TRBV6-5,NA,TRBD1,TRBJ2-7,CASTKGQHLYEQYF,TGTGCCAGCACTAAGGGACAGCACTTATACGAGCAGTACTTC
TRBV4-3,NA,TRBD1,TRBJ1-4,CASSRQGRANEKLFF,TGCGCCAGCAGCCGACAGGGGCGGGCTAATGAAAAACTGTTTTTT
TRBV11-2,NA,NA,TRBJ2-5,CASSKLETQYF,TGTGCCAGCAGCAAACTGGAGACCCAGTACTTC
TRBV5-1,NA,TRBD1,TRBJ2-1,CASSLKSGGYNEQFF,TGCGCCAGCAGCTTGAAATCAGGGGGCTACAATGAGCAGTTCTTC
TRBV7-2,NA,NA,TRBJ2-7,CASSLIGISYEQYF,TGTGCCAGCAGCTTAATCGGGATTTCCTACGAGCAGTACTTC
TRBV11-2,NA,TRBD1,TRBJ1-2,CASSSSTGDGYTF,TGTGCCAGCAGTTCTAGCACAGGGGATGGCTACACCTTC
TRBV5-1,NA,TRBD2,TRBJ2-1,CASSLESTGTTEQFF,TGCGCCAGCAGCTTGGAATCGACGGGGACTACCGAGCAGTTCTTC
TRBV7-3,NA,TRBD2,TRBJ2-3,CASSPWDYTDTQYF,TGTGCCAGCAGCCCCTGGGACTACACAGATACGCAGTATTTT
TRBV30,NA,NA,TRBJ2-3,CAWSTGSDTQYF,TGTGCCTGGAGTACAGGGTCAGATACGCAGTATTTT
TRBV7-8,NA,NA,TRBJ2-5,CASGGRAGGETQYF,TGTGCCAGCGGAGGACGCGCGGGCGGGGAGACCCAGTACTTC
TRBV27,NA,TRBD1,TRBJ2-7,CASSRQGASYEQYF,TGTGCCAGCAGTCGACAGGGGGCCTCCTACGAGCAGTACTTC
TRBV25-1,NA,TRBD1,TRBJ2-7,CASSRASGGIHEQYF,TGTGCCAGCAGTCGAGCGTCAGGGGGCATCCACGAGCAGTACTTC
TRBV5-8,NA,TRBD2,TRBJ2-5,CASSPGLAGGPETQYF,TGTGCCAGCAGCCCCGGACTAGCGGGGGGGCCAGAGACCCAGTACTTC
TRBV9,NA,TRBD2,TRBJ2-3,CASSVLAGTDTQYF,TGTGCCAGCAGCGTGCTAGCGGGCACAGATACGCAGTATTTT
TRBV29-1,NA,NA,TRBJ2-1,CSVAPEGSGFF,TGCAGCGTTGCCCCGGAGGGGTCCGGGTTCTTC
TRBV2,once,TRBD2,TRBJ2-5,CASSDPSGGLQETQYF,TGTGCCAGCAGTGACCCTAGCGGGGGGCTCCAAGAGACCCAGTACTTC
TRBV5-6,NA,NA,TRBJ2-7,CASSLDGGPYEQYF,TGTGCCAGCAGCTTGGACGGGGGTCCCTACGAGCAGTACTTC
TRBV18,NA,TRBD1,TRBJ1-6,CASSTGPQGDFLHF,TGTGCCAGCTCAACGGGACCCCAGGGGGATTTCCTCCACTTT
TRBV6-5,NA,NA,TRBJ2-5,CASSYQFPGLGETQYF,TGTGCCAGCAGTTACCAATTTCCAGGGCTTGGAGAGACCCAGTACTTC
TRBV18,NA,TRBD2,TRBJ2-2,CASSPRLAGNTGELFF,TGTGCCAGCTCACCACGGCTAGCGGGGAACACCGGGGAGCTGTTTTTT
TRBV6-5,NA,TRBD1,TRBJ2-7,CASSQPGQGGEQYF,TGTGCCAGCAGTCAACCGGGACAGGGAGGCGAGCAGTACTTC
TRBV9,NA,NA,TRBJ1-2,CASSVVPSGGYTF,TGTGCCAGCAGCGTAGTTCCTTCAGGAGGCTACACCTTC
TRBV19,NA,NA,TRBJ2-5,CASSNGRGQETQYF,TGTGCCAGTAGTAATGGGCGGGGCCAAGAGACCCAGTACTTC
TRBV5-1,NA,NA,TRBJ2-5,CASSLAATNVGGERPQYF,TGCGCCAGCAGCTTGGCCGCTACGAATGTAGGCGGGGAGAGACCCCAGTACTTC
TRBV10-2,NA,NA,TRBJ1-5,CASTPSGSNQPQHF,TGCGCCAGCACTCCCAGCGGGTCAAATCAGCCCCAGCATTTT
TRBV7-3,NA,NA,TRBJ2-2,CASSLGPVANTGELFF,TGTGCCAGCAGCTTGGGGCCGGTCGCGAACACCGGGGAGCTGTTTTTT
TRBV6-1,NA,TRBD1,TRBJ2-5,CASSETGGEGQETQYF,TGTGCCAGCAGTGAAACAGGGGGCGAGGGACAAGAGACCCAGTACTTC
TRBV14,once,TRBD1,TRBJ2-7,CASSQESTWTGDYEQYF,TGTGCCAGCAGCCAAGAAAGTACCTGGACAGGGGATTACGAGCAGTACTTC
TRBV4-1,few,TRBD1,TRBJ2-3,CASSNGQGDTDTQYF,TGCGCCAGCAGCAACGGACAGGGTGACACAGATACGCAGTATTTT
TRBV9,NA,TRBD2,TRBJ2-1,CASSKTSGGALEQFF,TGTGCCAGCAGCAAGACTAGCGGGGGGGCCCTTGAGCAGTTCTTC
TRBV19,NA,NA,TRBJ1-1,CASSSGRGGTEAFF,TGTGCCAGTAGTAGCGGCAGGGGTGGCACTGAAGCTTTCTTT
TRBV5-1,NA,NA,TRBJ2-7,CANPGHSSYEQYF,TGCGCCAACCCGGGACATAGCTCCTACGAGCAGTACTTC
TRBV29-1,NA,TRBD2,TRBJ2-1,CSAILSGGFDEQFF,TGCAGCGCGATTCTATCGGGGGGGTTTGATGAGCAGTTCTTC
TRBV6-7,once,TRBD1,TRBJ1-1,CASSYSGQGLTEAFF,TGTGCCAGCAGTTACTCGGGACAGGGGTTAACTGAAGCTTTCTTT
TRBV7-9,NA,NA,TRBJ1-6,CASSHDSSYNSPLHF,TGTGCCAGCAGCCACGACAGCTCCTATAATTCACCCCTCCACTTT
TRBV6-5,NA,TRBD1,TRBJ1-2,CASRPGDRGGGGYTF,TGTGCCAGCAGGCCTGGGGACAGGGGGGGAGGTGGCTACACCTTC
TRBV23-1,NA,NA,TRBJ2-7,CASRSPVGGSKHEQYF,TGCGCCAGCAGGAGTCCCGTTGGGGGCAGTAAGCACGAGCAGTACTTC
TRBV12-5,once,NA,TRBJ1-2,CASGLVPDSLGYTF,TGTGCTAGTGGTTTGGTACCGGACAGCCTCGGCTACACCTTC
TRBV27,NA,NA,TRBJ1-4,CASSSTGEKLFF,TGTGCCAGCAGTTCCACGGGGGAAAAACTGTTTTTT